The rows below give T cell receptor beta chains drawn from one sample of a study of blood T cell repertoires in COVID-19. Clones were read by immunoSEQ multiplex PCR, and TCRdb kept only the in-frame ones, dropping some. The profile covers about 200,000 clones, with about 88% appearing a single time and roughly 0.7% taken by the ten largest. The material sequenced was peripheral blood. The origin of the receptors is a man in his forties with acute or convalescent COVID-19. Each CDR3 is given with its conserved first and last residue.

v_call: TRBV9; cdr3_aa: CASSVVRTYNEQFF
v_call: TRBV7-9; cdr3_aa: CASSPTGLSYNEQFF
v_call: TRBV6-6; cdr3_aa: CASSPQTPPLGSNYGYTF
v_call: TRBV5-6; cdr3_aa: CASGDRVGTGELFF
v_call: TRBV7-6; cdr3_aa: CASTPTRVDQPQHF
v_call: TRBV19; cdr3_aa: CASSIQRDTEAFF
v_call: TRBV27; cdr3_aa: CASRWRGLAYNEQFF
v_call: TRBV4-2; cdr3_aa: CASSQETSGGPRDTQYF
v_call: TRBV6-1; cdr3_aa: CASSEYPGTAYEQYF
v_call: TRBV19; cdr3_aa: CASSPAGLAASMPQHF
v_call: TRBV5-1; cdr3_aa: CASSLTPPSSYNSPLHF
v_call: TRBV3-1/TRBV3-2; cdr3_aa: CASSLIAGGAMTTQYF
v_call: TRBV7-6; cdr3_aa: CASSSLTGSGGELFF